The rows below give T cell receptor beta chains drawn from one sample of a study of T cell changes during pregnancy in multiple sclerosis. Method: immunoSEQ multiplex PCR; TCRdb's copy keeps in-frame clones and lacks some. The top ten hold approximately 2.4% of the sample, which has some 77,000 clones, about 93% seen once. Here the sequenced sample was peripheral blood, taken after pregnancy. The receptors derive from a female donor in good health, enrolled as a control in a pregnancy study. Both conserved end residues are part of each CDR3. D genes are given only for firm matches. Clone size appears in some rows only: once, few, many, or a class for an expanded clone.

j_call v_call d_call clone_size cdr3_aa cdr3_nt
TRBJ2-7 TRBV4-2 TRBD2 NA CASSQDAAGGTYEQYF TGTGCCAGCAGCCAAGATGCGGCGGGAGGTACGTACGAGCAGTACTTC
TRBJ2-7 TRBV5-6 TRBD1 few CASSSGQAGYEQYF TGTGCCAGCAGCTCCGGACAGGCCGGCTACGAGCAGTACTTC
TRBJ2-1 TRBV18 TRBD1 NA CASCTGTGDNEQFF TGTGCCAGCTGTACCGGGACAGGGGACAATGAGCAGTTCTTC
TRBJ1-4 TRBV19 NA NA CASSRQHLNEKLFF TGTGCCAGTTCGCGACAGCATCTTAATGAAAAACTGTTTTTT
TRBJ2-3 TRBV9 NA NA CASSSRLADTQYF TGTGCCAGCAGCTCCAGACTAGCAGATACGCAGTATTTT
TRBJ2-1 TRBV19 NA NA CASSIADGLRFF TGTGCCAGTAGTATAGCTGACGGGTTACGGTTCTTC
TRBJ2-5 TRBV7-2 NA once CASSFKETQYF TGTGCCAGCAGCTTTAAAGAGACCCAGTACTTC
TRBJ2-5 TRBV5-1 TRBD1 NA CASSLSGTGGQETQYF TGCGCCAGCAGCTTGTCCGGGACAGGGGGACAAGAGACCCAGTACTTC
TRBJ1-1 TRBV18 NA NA CASSHGTGLNTEAFF TGTGCCAGCTCACACGGCACAGGGTTGAACACTGAAGCTTTCTTT
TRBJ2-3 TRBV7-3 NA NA CASSWLDTDTQYF TGTGCCAGCAGCTGGCTTGACACAGATACGCAGTATTTT
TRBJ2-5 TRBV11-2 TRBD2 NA CASSEGGSATQYF TGTGCCAGCAGCGAGGGCGGGAGTGCGACCCAGTACTTC
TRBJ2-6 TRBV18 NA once CASSPGAGANVLTF TGTGCCAGCTCACCAGGAGCTGGGGCCAACGTCCTGACTTTC
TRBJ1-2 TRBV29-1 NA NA CSVAGSSDYGYTF TGCAGCGTTGCGGGGTCGAGTGACTATGGCTACACCTTC
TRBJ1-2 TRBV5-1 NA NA CASSLAPDRPNYGYTF TGCGCCAGCAGCTTGGCTCCTGACAGACCAAACTATGGCTACACCTTC
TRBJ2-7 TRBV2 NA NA CASSDRPGVYEQYF TGTGCCAGCAGTGACCGACCAGGGGTCTACGAGCAGTACTTC
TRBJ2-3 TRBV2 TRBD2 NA CAKKTSGVTDTQYF TGTGCCAAGAAGACTAGCGGGGTCACAGATACGCAGTATTTT